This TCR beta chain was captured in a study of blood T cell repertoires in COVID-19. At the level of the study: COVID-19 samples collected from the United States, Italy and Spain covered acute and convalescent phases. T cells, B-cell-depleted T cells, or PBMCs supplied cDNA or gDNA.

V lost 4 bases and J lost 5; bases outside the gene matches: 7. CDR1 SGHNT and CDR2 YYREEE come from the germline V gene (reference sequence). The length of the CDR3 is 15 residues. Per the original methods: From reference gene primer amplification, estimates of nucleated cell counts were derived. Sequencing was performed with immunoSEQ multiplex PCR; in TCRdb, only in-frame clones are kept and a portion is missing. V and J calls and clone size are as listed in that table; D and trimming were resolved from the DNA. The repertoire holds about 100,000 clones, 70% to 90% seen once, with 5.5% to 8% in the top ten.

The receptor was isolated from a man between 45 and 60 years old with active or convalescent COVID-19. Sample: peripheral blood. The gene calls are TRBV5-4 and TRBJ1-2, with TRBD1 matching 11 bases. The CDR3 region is CASSAWTGGRYGYTF. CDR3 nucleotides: TGTGCCAGCAGCGCCTGGACAGGGGGCAGATATGGCTACACCTTC.